These 10 T cell receptor beta chains came from one sample sequenced in a study of T cells after posttransplantation cyclophosphamide. Profiling relied on immunoSEQ multiplex PCR, and the TCRdb table lists in-frame clones only, not all of them. This sample has around 34,000 clones, each found more than once. Sequenced: PBMCs. These receptors all come from a man between 50 and 59 years old in good health, CMV-negative, and a related stem cell transplant donor.

The sample holds many counts of this clone. The chain uses TRBV9 and TRBJ2-7; no firm D call. Trimming cost V 0 bases and J 3 bases, with 10 bases left between them. Germline V gene data show CDR1 as SGDLS and CDR2 as YYNGEE. This CDR3 is built from 14 residues. CDR3 in amino acids: CASSVDQSGYEQYF. In DNA, the CDR3 is TGTGCCAGCAGCGTAGATCAGTCAGGCTACGAGCAGTACTTC. Looking up the rest from reference TRBV9 and TRBJ2-7 gives the full variable domain: DSGVTQTPKHLITATGQRVTLRCSPRSGDLSVYWYQQSLDQGLQFLIQYYNGEERAKGNILERFSAQQFPDLHSELNLSSLELGDSALYFCASSVDQSGYEQYFGPGTRLTVT.

In its sample, this clone was seen many times. The J gene is TRBJ2-1, the V gene TRBV18; D is possibly TRBD1 (6 bases). V gave up 1 base and J gave up 3 bases, with 16 bases separating them. The V gene's germline CDR1 is KGHSH and CDR2 LQKENI. This CDR3 is built from 17 residues. Written as DNA, the CDR3 is TGTGCCAGCTCACCACTATTCGACAGGCTCAGCTACAATGAGCAGTTCTTC. Residues: CASSPLFDRLSYNEQFF.

At least ten counts were recorded for this clone. CDR3 sequence reads: CATLVDGGRSAEAFF. The CDR3 nucleotides read TGTGCCACCCTTGTCGACGGGGGGCGATCGGCTGAAGCTTTCTTT. The chain is built from TRBV7-9 and TRBJ1-1; tentatively, D is TRBD1 (6 bases). The CDR3 totals 15 residues. Trimming stripped 10 bases from V and 6 bases from J, with 24 bases between. Germline V gene lookup returns CDR1 SEHNR and CDR2 FQNEAQ (reference sequence).

This clone was seen at least ten times. This chain links TRBV29-1 with TRBJ1-1, with D possibly matching TRBD1 (6 bases). The ends were cut back, 7 bases at V and 4 bases at J, with 19 bases in the middle. Germline loops: CDR1 SQVTM, CDR2 ANQGSEA. The CDR3 is 14 amino acids. CDR3 coding DNA: TGCAGCGCAAAAAAACAGGGAGAGGCCACTGAAGCTTTCTTT. This encodes CSAKKQGEATEAFF.

Many counts were recorded for this clone. The junction differs from germline at one of its ends, possibly a read error. The gene calls are TRBV7-2 and TRBJ2-2; 11 bases agree with TRBD2. Germline V gene data show CDR1 as SGHTA and CDR2 as FQGNSA. The CDR3 runs 14 residues. The CDR3 bases are TGTGCCAGCAGCATAGCGGGGGGGCCAGGGGAGCTGTTTTTT. Translated, it gives CASSIAGGPGELFF.

This clone has a count of ten or more. The chain is built from TRBV5-5 and TRBJ1-3; tentatively, D is TRBD1 (5 bases). The germline V gene encodes CDR1 SGHKS and CDR2 YYEKEE (reference sequence). Trimming removed 2 bases from V and 1 base from J, with 16 bases in between. The CDR3 length is 17 residues. CDR3 sequence (DNA): TGTGCCAGCAGCTTATATTTAAGGGGCCCTTCTGGAAACACCATATATTTT. This gives the protein CASSLYLRGPSGNTIYF. The complete variable domain, with remaining parts taken from reference TRBV5-5 and TRBJ1-3, reads DAGVTQSPTHLIKTRGQQVTLRCSPISGHKSVSWYQQVLGQGPQFIFQYYEKEERGRGNFPDRFSARQFPNYSSELNVNALLLGDSALYLCASSLYLRGPSGNTIYFGEGSWLTVV.

At least ten counts were recorded for this clone. CDR3 sequence reads: CASSIVPGELAGVVGAPEQFF. CDR3 DNA: TGTGCCAGCAGCATCGTCCCGGGAGAACTAGCGGGAGTCGTGGGAGCTCCCGAGCAGTTCTTC. The chain combines TRBV21-1 with TRBJ2-1; the table's D gene call, TRBD2, was not cross checked with the DNA. TRBV21-1 is noted as a pseudogene. The CDR3 covers 21 residues.

This clone was observed many times. This rearrangement joins TRBV5-5 to TRBJ1-1; TRBD1 agrees at 7 bases. Germline CDR1 reads SGHKS; CDR2 reads YYEKEE (reference sequence). This CDR3 has 13 amino acids. Unmatched junction bases numbered 2, after V lost 0 bases and J lost 6 bases. Here the CDR3 reads CASSLAGGPEAFF. The CDR3 DNA follows: TGTGCCAGCAGCTTGGCAGGGGGACCTGAAGCTTTCTTT.

In its sample, this clone was seen many times. V gene TRBV29-1 combines with J gene TRBJ2-1, with D possibly TRBD2 on 7 matching bases. Germline V gene data show CDR1 as SQVTM and CDR2 as ANQGSEA. The CDR3 length is 13 residues. The V gene lost 7 bases and the J gene lost 12 bases, with 22 bases spanning the gap. The CDR3 sequence is CSAEGALGGGQFF. The CDR3 region has the DNA TGCAGCGCGGAAGGGGCGCTGGGAGGGGGGCAGTTCTTC.

This clone was seen many times. The rearrangement joins TRBV11-1 to TRBJ2-7; D is uncertain. Germline CDR1 SGHAT, CDR2 FQDESV (reference sequence). V was trimmed by 0 bases and J by 5 bases, leaving 8 bases between them. The CDR3 consists of 13 residues. CDR3 region: CASSLAPSDEQYF. The CDR3 region has the DNA TGTGCCAGCAGCTTAGCGCCGAGCGACGAGCAGTACTTC.